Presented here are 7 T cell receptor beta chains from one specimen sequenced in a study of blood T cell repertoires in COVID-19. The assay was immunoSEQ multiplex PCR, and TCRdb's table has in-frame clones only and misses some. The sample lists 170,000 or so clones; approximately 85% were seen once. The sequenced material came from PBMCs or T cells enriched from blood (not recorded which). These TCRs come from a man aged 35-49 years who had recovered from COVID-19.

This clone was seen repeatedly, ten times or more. CDR3 sequence (DNA): TGTGCCAGCAGCTTACAGAAACGCACTGAAGCTTTCTTT. It yields the protein CASSLQKRTEAFF. The rearrangement joins TRBV7-3 to TRBJ1-1; no clear D. Trimming pared 2 bases from V and 4 bases from J, leaving 8 bases between. The CDR3 is made up of 13 amino acids. Germline CDR1 reads SGHTA; CDR2 reads FQGTGA.

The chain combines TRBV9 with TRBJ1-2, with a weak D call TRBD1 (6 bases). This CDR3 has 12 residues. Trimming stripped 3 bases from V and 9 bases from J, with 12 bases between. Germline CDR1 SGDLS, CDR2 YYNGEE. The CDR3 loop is CASSAYRERYTF. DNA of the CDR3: TGTGCCAGCAGCGCCTACAGGGAGCGCTACACCTTC.

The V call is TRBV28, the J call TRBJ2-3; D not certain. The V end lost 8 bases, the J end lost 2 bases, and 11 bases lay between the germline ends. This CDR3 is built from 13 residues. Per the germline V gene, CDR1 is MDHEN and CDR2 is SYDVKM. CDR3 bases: TGTGCCAGCCACTCCCCGTCCACAGATACGCAGTATTTT. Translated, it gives CASHSPSTDTQYF. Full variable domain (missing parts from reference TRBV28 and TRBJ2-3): DVKVTQSSRYLVKRTGEKVFLECVQDMDHENMFWYRQDPGLGLRLIYFSYDVKMKEKGDIPEGYSVSREKKERFSLILESASTNQTSMYLCASHSPSTDTQYFGPGTRLTVL.

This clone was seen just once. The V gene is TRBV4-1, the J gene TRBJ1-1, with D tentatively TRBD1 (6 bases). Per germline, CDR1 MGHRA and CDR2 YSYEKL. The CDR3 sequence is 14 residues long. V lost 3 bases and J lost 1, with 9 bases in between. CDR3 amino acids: CASSHQGQNTEAFF. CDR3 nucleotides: TGCGCCAGCAGCCACCAGGGACAGAACACTGAAGCTTTCTTT.

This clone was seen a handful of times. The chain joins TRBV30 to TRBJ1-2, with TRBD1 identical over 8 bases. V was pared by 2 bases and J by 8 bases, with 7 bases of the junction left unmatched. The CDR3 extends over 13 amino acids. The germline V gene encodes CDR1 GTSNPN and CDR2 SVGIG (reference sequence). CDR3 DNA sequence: TGTGCCTGGAGTACGGACAGGGAGGGCGGCTACACCTTC. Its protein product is CAWSTDREGGYTF.

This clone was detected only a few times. DNA for the CDR3: TGCGCCAGCAGCCCGGGACAGGGGCCCAGCCGCTATGGCTACACCTTC. Protein: CASSPGQGPSRYGYTF. This sequence joins TRBV4-1 and TRBJ1-2; TRBD1 matches at 10 bases. CDR1 and CDR2 from the germline V gene are MGHRA and YSYEKL. After removal of 4 bases from V and 4 bases from J, the junction contained 9 bases not matched to a gene. The CDR3 is 16 residues long.

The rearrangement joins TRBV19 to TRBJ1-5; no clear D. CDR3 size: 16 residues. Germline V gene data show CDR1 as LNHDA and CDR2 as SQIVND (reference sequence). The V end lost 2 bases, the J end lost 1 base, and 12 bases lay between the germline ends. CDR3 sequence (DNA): TGTGCCAGTAGTATAACAGACCTCCTAAGCAATCAGCCCCAGCATTTT. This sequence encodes CASSITDLLSNQPQHF.